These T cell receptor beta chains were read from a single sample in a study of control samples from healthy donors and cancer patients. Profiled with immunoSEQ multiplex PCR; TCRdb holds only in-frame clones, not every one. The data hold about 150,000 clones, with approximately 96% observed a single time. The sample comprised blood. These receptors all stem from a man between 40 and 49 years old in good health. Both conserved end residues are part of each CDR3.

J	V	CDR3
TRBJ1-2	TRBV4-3	CASSQDNPRGRDYGYTF
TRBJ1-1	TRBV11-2	CASSLPGPNTEAFF
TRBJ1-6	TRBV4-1	CASSQDRAGGGNSPLHF
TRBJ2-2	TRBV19	CASSMWSGANTGELFF
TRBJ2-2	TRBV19	CATLVAGELFF
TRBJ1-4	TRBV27	CASRGLTGSHEKLFF
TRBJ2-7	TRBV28	CASSNGITLGEQYF
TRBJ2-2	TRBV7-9	CASSLGDTGELFF
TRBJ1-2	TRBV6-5	CASSSQGCYTF
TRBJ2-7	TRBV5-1	CASSFRGPQSYEQYF
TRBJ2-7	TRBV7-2	CASSLYSYEQYF